A selection of T cell receptor beta chains follows, all from one sample in a study of cytomegalovirus exposure and HLA in healthy donors. Clones were sequenced by immunoSEQ multiplex PCR, and TCRdb holds only the in-frame ones, with some missing. Of roughly 150,000 clones detected, 75% to 80% appear once; the ten largest clones hold about 0.66%. Sequencing was carried out using PBMCs. These receptors were taken from a male donor in good health and CMV-seronegative. Each CDR3 is given with its conserved first and last residue. Each record gives: CDR3 DNA, CDR3 protein, clone size, J gene, D gene, V gene. A D gene is named only where the DNA matches it firmly. Some rows have no size entry. The others give once, few or many, or a class for an expanded clone.

DNA: TGCGCCAGCAGCTTGCCCGCTGGCACCTACGAGCAGTACTTC; CDR3: CASSLPAGTYEQYF; size: -; J: TRBJ2-7; D: -; V: TRBV5-1
DNA: TGCGCCAGCAGTCTACAGGGGATCTCCTATAATTCACCCCTCCACTTT; CDR3: CASSLQGISYNSPLHF; size: few; J: TRBJ1-6; D: TRBD1; V: TRBV4-1
DNA: TGTGCCAGCAGCGGGGTGGGGCGGGAGGGCCGTATAAATACGCAGTATTTT; CDR3: CASSGVGREGRINTQYF; size: -; J: TRBJ2-3; D: TRBD2; V: TRBV5-4
DNA: TGTGCCTGGAGCGTGGCCTATGGGGCGAGGATCAGCCCCCAGCATTTT; CDR3: CAWSVAYGARISPQHF; size: few; J: TRBJ1-5; D: -; V: TRBV30
DNA: TGTGCCAGCAGCCTCCCCCCTAGCGGAACCTACAATGAGCAGTTCTTC; CDR3: CASSLPPSGTYNEQFF; size: -; J: TRBJ2-1; D: TRBD2; V: TRBV7-3
DNA: TGTGCCAGCAGCTTAGCGGGACAGGGAAGTATTGGAAACACCATATATTTT; CDR3: CASSLAGQGSIGNTIYF; size: -; J: TRBJ1-3; D: TRBD1; V: TRBV7-2
DNA: TGCAGTGCTCCTTACACCGGGGAGCTGTTTTTT; CDR3: CSAPYTGELFF; size: -; J: TRBJ2-2; D: -; V: TRBV20-1
DNA: TGTGCCAGCAGCTCCAGCCGGACTAGCACAGATACGCAGTATTTT; CDR3: CASSSSRTSTDTQYF; size: -; J: TRBJ2-3; D: -; V: TRBV7-3
DNA: TGTGCTAGTGCCCGGGATGAAAACTATGGCTACACCTTC; CDR3: CASARDENYGYTF; size: -; J: TRBJ1-2; D: -; V: TRBV12-5
DNA: TGTGCCAGCAGCTTAGGGACAGGGATTCAGCCCCAGCATTTT; CDR3: CASSLGTGIQPQHF; size: -; J: TRBJ1-5; D: TRBD1; V: TRBV7-9
DNA: TGTGCCAGCAGTTACGGGCAGGGGGGTCAGCCCCAGCATTTT; CDR3: CASSYGQGGQPQHF; size: -; J: TRBJ1-5; D: TRBD1; V: TRBV6-5
DNA: TGTGCTAGTGGTTCCCAGGGATATACCTACAATGAGCAGTTCTTC; CDR3: CASGSQGYTYNEQFF; size: once; J: TRBJ2-1; D: -; V: TRBV12-5
DNA: TGCGCCAGCAGCTTGGATGGACGGCCGGGGTCCACCTTC; CDR3: CASSLDGRPGSTF; size: -; J: TRBJ1-2; D: -; V: TRBV5-1
DNA: TGTGCCAGCTCACCACTAGAGGGCAGCTATGGCTACACCTTC; CDR3: CASSPLEGSYGYTF; size: -; J: TRBJ1-2; D: -; V: TRBV18
DNA: TGTGCCAGCAGCTTAGCGGAGTCGGGACAGGGGCCCATCGGGCAGTACTTC; CDR3: CASSLAESGQGPIGQYF; size: -; J: TRBJ2-7; D: TRBD1; V: TRBV7-8
DNA: TGTGCCAGCAGTTACGACAGGTTGTCCGGAAACACCATATATTTT; CDR3: CASSYDRLSGNTIYF; size: -; J: TRBJ1-3; D: -; V: TRBV6-5
DNA: TGCAGCGCCCGGCGGCCTCAGAGGAACACTGAAGCTTTCTTT; CDR3: CSARRPQRNTEAFF; size: once; J: TRBJ1-1; D: -; V: TRBV29-1
DNA: TGTGCCAGCAGCGCACGGAGCAATCAGCCCCAGCATTTT; CDR3: CASSARSNQPQHF; size: -; J: TRBJ1-5; D: -; V: TRBV11-3
DNA: TGCAGCGCTGGGGGAGGGGTTCTTCTGGGAGCTTTCTTT; CDR3: CSAGGGVLLGAFF; size: -; J: TRBJ1-1; D: -; V: TRBV29-1
DNA: TGTGCCAGTAGTATACAGGATGGCTACACCTTC; CDR3: CASSIQDGYTF; size: -; J: TRBJ1-2; D: -; V: TRBV19
DNA: TGTGCCAGCAGTGACCGGGACAGGGGTTACCCACCCCTCCACTTT; CDR3: CASSDRDRGYPPLHF; size: -; J: TRBJ1-6; D: TRBD1; V: TRBV6-1
DNA: TGTGCCAGCAGCTCGGGGGTAGAGGCCCAGCCCCAGCATTTT; CDR3: CASSSGVEAQPQHF; size: -; J: TRBJ1-5; D: -; V: TRBV5-6
DNA: TGCGCCAGCAGCCAGGTTCCAGGGGAGTCGCAGTACTTC; CDR3: CASSQVPGESQYF; size: -; J: TRBJ2-7; D: -; V: TRBV4-3
DNA: TGTGCCAGCAGTCGGTACAGATCAGCCACCGGGGAGCTGTTTTTT; CDR3: CASSRYRSATGELFF; size: -; J: TRBJ2-2; D: -; V: TRBV28
DNA: TGTGCCAGCAGCTCACCGCGGACAGGGCGGGATCGGGGTGAAAAACTGTTTTTT; CDR3: CASSSPRTGRDRGEKLFF; size: -; J: TRBJ1-4; D: TRBD1; V: TRBV7-3
DNA: TGTGCCAGCAGCCCCGGGACTACATACGAGCAGTACTTC; CDR3: CASSPGTTYEQYF; size: -; J: TRBJ2-7; D: TRBD2; V: TRBV11-1
DNA: TGTGCCAGCAGTTCGCGTGCAGGACACTACAATGAGCAGTTCTTC; CDR3: CASSSRAGHYNEQFF; size: -; J: TRBJ2-1; D: -; V: TRBV27
DNA: TGTGCCAGCAGTCTTCGTGGGGGTGCGGGGGGCTACACCTTC; CDR3: CASSLRGGAGGYTF; size: few; J: TRBJ1-2; D: -; V: TRBV27
DNA: TGTGCCAGCAGCTTAGGGACTAGCGGGGGCACCAATGAGCAGTTCTTC; CDR3: CASSLGTSGGTNEQFF; size: -; J: TRBJ2-1; D: TRBD2; V: TRBV7-7
DNA: TGTGCCAGCTCACAACAGGGGAACACTGAAGCTTTCTTT; CDR3: CASSQQGNTEAFF; size: -; J: TRBJ1-1; D: -; V: TRBV18
DNA: TGTGCCAGCAGGCTGACTAGCGGGCCAGATACGCAGTATTTT; CDR3: CASRLTSGPDTQYF; size: -; J: TRBJ2-3; D: TRBD2; V: TRBV2
DNA: TGCGCCAGCAGCCAAGAAGGCGGGAGGGCCACAGATACGCAGTATTTT; CDR3: CASSQEGGRATDTQYF; size: once; J: TRBJ2-3; D: TRBD2; V: TRBV4-3
DNA: TGTGCCAGCAGCTCGAACCCGCGGGTGTCTCGGCAGCCCCAGCATTTT; CDR3: CASSSNPRVSRQPQHF; size: once; J: TRBJ1-5; D: -; V: TRBV7-8
DNA: TGCGCCAGCAGCCAACTGGGACAGGGGGCACATGAAAAACTGTTTTTT; CDR3: CASSQLGQGAHEKLFF; size: -; J: TRBJ1-4; D: TRBD1; V: TRBV4-3
DNA: TGTGCCAGTACCCCTCGTACGGGGACTGAAGCTTTCTTT; CDR3: CASTPRTGTEAFF; size: -; J: TRBJ1-1; D: -; V: TRBV19
DNA: TGTGCCAGCAGCTTCAATAATTCACCCCTCCACTTT; CDR3: CASSFNNSPLHF; size: few; J: TRBJ1-6; D: -; V: TRBV7-9
DNA: TGTGCCAGCAGCTTTTCACCTCAGGGGGCATTTTACTATGGCTACACCTTC; CDR3: CASSFSPQGAFYYGYTF; size: -; J: TRBJ1-2; D: TRBD1; V: TRBV5-4
DNA: TGTGCCAGCACCCTGGGCAGGGGGGAATATGGCTACACCTTC; CDR3: CASTLGRGEYGYTF; size: -; J: TRBJ1-2; D: TRBD1; V: TRBV6-5
DNA: TGTGCCAGCAGCGTAGAAAGGGGGCGGGTCGGAGGCTACACCTTC; CDR3: CASSVERGRVGGYTF; size: few; J: TRBJ1-2; D: TRBD1; V: TRBV9
DNA: TGTGCCTGGTCCCACGGGGGGGTCAGGGGGGAGACCCAGTACTTC; CDR3: CAWSHGGVRGETQYF; size: -; J: TRBJ2-5; D: -; V: TRBV30
DNA: TGCGCCAGCAGCTCCGACAGGGCCTATGGCTACACCTTC; CDR3: CASSSDRAYGYTF; size: -; J: TRBJ1-2; D: TRBD1; V: TRBV5-1
DNA: TGTGCCAGCAGTGCCCCGGGACTACCGGGCTTTCGGTTCTTC; CDR3: CASSAPGLPGFRFF; size: -; J: TRBJ2-1; D: TRBD2; V: TRBV25-1
DNA: TGTGCCAGTAACGCGTTGAGCTCCTACAATGAGCAGTTCTTC; CDR3: CASNALSSYNEQFF; size: -; J: TRBJ2-1; D: -; V: TRBV19
DNA: TGTGCCAGCAGCTCCTCCGGAGGGGTGACTGATGGCTATACCTTC; CDR3: CASSSSGGVTDGYTF; size: -; J: TRBJ1-2; D: -; V: TRBV7-3
DNA: TGTGCCAGCAGAGAATTCAGGGGTTTGAACACTGAAGCTTTCTTT; CDR3: CASREFRGLNTEAFF; size: -; J: TRBJ1-1; D: -; V: TRBV27
DNA: TGTGCCAGCAGAATCTTCTCGGGACAGGGGGCTATTACCGGGGAGCTGTTTTTT; CDR3: CASRIFSGQGAITGELFF; size: -; J: TRBJ2-2; D: TRBD1; V: TRBV27
DNA: TGTGCCAGTAAACCCGGGGGGCTAGCGGGGCAAGAGACCCAGTACTTC; CDR3: CASKPGGLAGQETQYF; size: -; J: TRBJ2-5; D: TRBD2; V: TRBV19
DNA: TGCAGCGTTGGGTGGGGGGCAGATACGCAGTATTTT; CDR3: CSVGWGADTQYF; size: -; J: TRBJ2-3; D: -; V: TRBV29-1
DNA: TGTGCCAGCAGCTTAAGACAGGGGAAAGGGGGGAATGAGCAGTTCTTC; CDR3: CASSLRQGKGGNEQFF; size: -; J: TRBJ2-1; D: TRBD1; V: TRBV5-4
DNA: TGTGCCAGCAGCAAAAACCGAGCGGGAGCGGAGACCCAGTACTTC; CDR3: CASSKNRAGAETQYF; size: -; J: TRBJ2-5; D: -; V: TRBV21-1
DNA: TGTGCCAGCAGTTACGGACTAGCGGGGTCCTACAATGAGCAGTTCTTC; CDR3: CASSYGLAGSYNEQFF; size: -; J: TRBJ2-1; D: TRBD2; V: TRBV6-6
DNA: TGTGCCAGCAGCTTAGAACAGGGAACGGGTAATTCACCCCTCCACTTT; CDR3: CASSLEQGTGNSPLHF; size: -; J: TRBJ1-6; D: -; V: TRBV7-2
DNA: TGTGCCAGCAGTTACTCGCCGGGACAGGGGAATGAAAAACTGTTTTTT; CDR3: CASSYSPGQGNEKLFF; size: -; J: TRBJ1-4; D: TRBD1; V: TRBV6-6
DNA: TGTGCCAGCTCACCACCGACAGGGGGCTGGACTGAAGCTTTCTTT; CDR3: CASSPPTGGWTEAFF; size: -; J: TRBJ1-1; D: TRBD1; V: TRBV18
DNA: TGTGCCAGCGGACAGCCTAATCAGCCCCAGCATTTT; CDR3: CASGQPNQPQHF; size: -; J: TRBJ1-5; D: -; V: TRBV6-6